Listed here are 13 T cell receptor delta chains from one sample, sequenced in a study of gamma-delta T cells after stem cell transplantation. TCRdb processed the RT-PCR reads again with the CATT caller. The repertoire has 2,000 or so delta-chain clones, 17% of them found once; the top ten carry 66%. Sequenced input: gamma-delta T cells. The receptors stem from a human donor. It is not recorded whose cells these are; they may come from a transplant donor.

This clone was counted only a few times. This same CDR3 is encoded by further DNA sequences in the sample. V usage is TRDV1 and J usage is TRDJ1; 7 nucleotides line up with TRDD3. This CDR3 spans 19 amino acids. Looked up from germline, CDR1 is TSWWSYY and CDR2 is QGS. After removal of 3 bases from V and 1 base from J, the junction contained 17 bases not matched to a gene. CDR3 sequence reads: CALGEASFYGWGPTDKLIF. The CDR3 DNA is TGTGCTCTTGGGGAGGCAAGTTTCTACGGCTGGGGGCCCACCGATAAACTCATCTTT.

CDR3 amino acids: CALGSSSAWGILSDKLIF. CDR3 nucleotides: TGTGCTCTTGGGTCCTCGTCTGCCTGGGGGATACTGTCCGATAAACTCATCTTT. The rearrangement uses TRDV1 and TRDJ1; 11 bases agree with TRDD3. Germline CDR1 reads TSWWSYY; CDR2 reads QGS. This CDR3 contains 18 residues. V trimming: 5 bases; J trimming: 3 bases; junction bases outside the gene matches: 14.

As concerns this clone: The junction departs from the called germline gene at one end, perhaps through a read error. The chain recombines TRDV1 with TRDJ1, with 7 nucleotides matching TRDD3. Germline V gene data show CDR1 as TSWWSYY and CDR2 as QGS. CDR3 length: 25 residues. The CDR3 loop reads CALGEHTFYVSLLGTTVRYTDKLIF. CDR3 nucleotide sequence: TGTGCTCTTGGGGAACATACATTCTACGTCAGCCTACTGGGGACTACTGTCCGGTACACCGATAAACTCATCTTC.

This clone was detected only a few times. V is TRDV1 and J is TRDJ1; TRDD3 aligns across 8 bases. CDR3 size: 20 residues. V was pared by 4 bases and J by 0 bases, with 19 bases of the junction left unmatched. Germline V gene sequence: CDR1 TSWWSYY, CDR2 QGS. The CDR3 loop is CALGGSLTTGWGTYTDKLIF. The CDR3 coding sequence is TGTGCTCTTGGGGGCTCCCTGACTACGGGCTGGGGGACGTACACCGATAAACTCATCTTT.

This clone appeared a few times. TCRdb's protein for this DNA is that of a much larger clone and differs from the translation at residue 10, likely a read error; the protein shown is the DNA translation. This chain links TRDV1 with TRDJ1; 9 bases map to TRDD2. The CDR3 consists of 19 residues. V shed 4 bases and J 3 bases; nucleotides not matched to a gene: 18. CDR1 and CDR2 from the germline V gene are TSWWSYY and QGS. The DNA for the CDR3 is TGTGCTCTTGGGGTCAGCCTTCCTACTTGTGGGACATTTCCCGATAAACTCATCTTT. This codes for CALGVSLPTCGTFPDKLIF.

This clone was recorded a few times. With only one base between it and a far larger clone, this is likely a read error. The CDR3, as DNA: TGTGCCTGTGACTCTCTCAGGGGGGATACGGTCACCGATAAACTCATCTTT. Protein sequence: CACDSLRGDTVTDKLIF. V gene TRDV2 combines with J gene TRDJ1; TRDD3 matches at 10 bases. Germline lookup yields CDR1 GEAIGNYY and CDR2 EKD. V lost 3 bases to trimming and J lost 1 base; unmatched junction nucleotides: 10. The CDR3 runs 17 residues.

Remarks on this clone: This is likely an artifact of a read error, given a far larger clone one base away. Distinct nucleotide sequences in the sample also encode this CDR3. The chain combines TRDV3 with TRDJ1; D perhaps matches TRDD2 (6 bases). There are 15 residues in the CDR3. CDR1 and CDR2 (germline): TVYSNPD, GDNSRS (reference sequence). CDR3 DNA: TGTGCCTTTTCACTCCTTCCGCTGTACACCGATAAGCTCATCTTT. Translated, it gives CAFSLLPLYTDKLIF.

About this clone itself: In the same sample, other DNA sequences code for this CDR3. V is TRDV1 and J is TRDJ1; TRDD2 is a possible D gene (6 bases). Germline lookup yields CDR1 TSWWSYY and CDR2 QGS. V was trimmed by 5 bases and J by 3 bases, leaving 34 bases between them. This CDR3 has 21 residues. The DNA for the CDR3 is TGTGCTCTTGGGACTCCAGAGGGCCTTCCCACATTCGCGACTAGGGCCGATAAACTCATCTTT. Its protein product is CALGTPEGLPTFATRADKLIF.

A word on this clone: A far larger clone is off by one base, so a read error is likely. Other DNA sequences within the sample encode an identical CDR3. DNA for the CDR3: TGTGCTCTTGGGAAACGCATCACATTTCGGGCTTCCGATAAACTCATCTTT. It translates to CALGKRITFRASDKLIF. The chain couples TRDV1 to TRDJ1, with D unclear. There are 17 residues in the CDR3. Trimming shortened V by 5 bases and J by 3 bases, and 22 bases separated the two germline ends. Germline assignment: CDR1 TSWWSYY and CDR2 QGS.

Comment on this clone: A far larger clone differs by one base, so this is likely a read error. CDR3 DNA: TGTGCTCTTGGGGAAAACGAATCTTTCCTACTTGGGGAGCGGTACTGGGGGATACTGAGGAACTGGCGTCCCGATAAACTCATCTTT. Residues: CALGENESFLLGERYWGILRNWRPDKLIF. The chain couples TRDV1 to TRDJ1; 12 bases map to TRDD3. V lost 2 bases and J lost 3; bases outside the gene matches: 43. Germline CDR1 TSWWSYY, CDR2 QGS. The CDR3 has 29 amino acids.

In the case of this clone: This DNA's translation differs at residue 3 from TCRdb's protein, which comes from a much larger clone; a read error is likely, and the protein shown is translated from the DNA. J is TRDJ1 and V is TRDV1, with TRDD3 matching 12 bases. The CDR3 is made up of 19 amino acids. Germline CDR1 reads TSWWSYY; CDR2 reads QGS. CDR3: CAPGERNTYAGTGGYKLIF. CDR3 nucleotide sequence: TGTGCTCCTGGGGAACGAAATACCTACGCGGGTACTGGGGGATACAAACTCATCTTT.

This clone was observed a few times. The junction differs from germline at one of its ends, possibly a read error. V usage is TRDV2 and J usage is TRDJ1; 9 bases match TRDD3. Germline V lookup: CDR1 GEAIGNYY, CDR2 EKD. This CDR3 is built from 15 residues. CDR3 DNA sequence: TGTGCCCGTGACACCGTAACGGGGATACGCGATAAACTCATCTTT. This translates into CARDTVTGIRDKLIF.

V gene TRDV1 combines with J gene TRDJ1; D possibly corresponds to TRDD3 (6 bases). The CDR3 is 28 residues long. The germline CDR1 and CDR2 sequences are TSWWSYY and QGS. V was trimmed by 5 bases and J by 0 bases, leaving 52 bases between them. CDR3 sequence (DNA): TGTGCTCTTGGGCTCCCAGCGCGGGAGGCCTTCTCCTATAAAGGGGGACACGCAGGTCATCAATACACCGATAAACTCATCTTT. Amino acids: CALGLPAREAFSYKGGHAGHQYTDKLIF.